The present T cell receptor beta chain was sequenced within a study of control samples from healthy donors and cancer patients. The germline CDR1 and CDR2 sequences are SGHDN and FVKESK. The CDR3 has 13 amino acids. Trimming cost V 5 bases and J 6 bases; bases outside gene matches: 6. The method was immunoSEQ multiplex PCR; TCRdb's version includes in-frame clones alone and lacks a portion of them. The table has over 100,000 clones, about nine tenths seen once. This sequence was found in a man in his forties in good health. Specimen: blood. The chain links TRBV14 to TRBJ2-5; 7 bases align to TRBD1. Here the CDR3 reads CASSRDRVKTQYF. The CDR3 DNA sequence: TGTGCCAGCAGCAGAGACAGGGTAAAGACCCAGTACTTC.